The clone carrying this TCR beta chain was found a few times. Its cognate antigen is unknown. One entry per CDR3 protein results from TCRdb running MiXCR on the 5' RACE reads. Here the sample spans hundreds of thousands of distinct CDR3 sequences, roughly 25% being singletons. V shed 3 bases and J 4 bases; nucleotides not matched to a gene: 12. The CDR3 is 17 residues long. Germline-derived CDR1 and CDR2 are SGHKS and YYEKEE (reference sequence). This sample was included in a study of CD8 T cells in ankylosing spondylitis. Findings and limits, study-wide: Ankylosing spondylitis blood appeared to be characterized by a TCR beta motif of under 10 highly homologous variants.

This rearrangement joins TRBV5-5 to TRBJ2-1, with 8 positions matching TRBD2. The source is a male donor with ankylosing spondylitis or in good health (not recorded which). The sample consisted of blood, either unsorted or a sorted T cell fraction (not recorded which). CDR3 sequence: CASSSRAVAGGYNEQFF. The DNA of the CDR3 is TGTGCCAGCAGCTCCCGCGCGGTGGCGGGAGGTTACAATGAGCAGTTCTTC.